A single sample is the source of the 25 T cell receptor beta chains below, sequenced in a study of blood T cell repertoires in COVID-19. Produced via immunoSEQ multiplex PCR; TCRdb's table is partial and in-frame only. This sample yields 120,000 or so clones, of which 88% are seen a single time; 1.5% to 1.7% belongs to the top ten. Source material: peripheral blood. These receptors originate from a human donor in a cohort sampled during active COVID-19.

The rearrangement links TRBV7-2 to TRBJ2-7, with D possibly TRBD1 on 5 matching bases. CDR1 and CDR2 from the germline V gene are SGHTA and FQGNSA. CDR3 length: 14 amino acids. V lost 1 base and J 0 bases, leaving 7 bases between the germline ends. In DNA, the CDR3 is TGTGCCAGCAGCTTAGACAGGTTCTCCTACGAGCAGTACTTC. This codes for CASSLDRFSYEQYF.

The chain recombines TRBV4-2 with TRBJ2-7; the match to TRBD2 covers 11 bases. The CDR3 consists of 15 residues. The V segment lost 4 bases and the J segment 1 base; nucleotides outside the gene matches: 3. Germline-derived CDR1 and CDR2 are LGHNA and YNFKEQ. The CDR3 DNA is TGTGCCAGCAGCCCAGGGACTAGCGGTTCCTACGAGCAGTACTTC. Its protein product is CASSPGTSGSYEQYF.

This clone was counted only a few times. This sample includes further DNA sequences coding for the same CDR3. The chain recombines TRBV7-8 with TRBJ2-7; 9 bases map to TRBD1. This CDR3 has 14 amino acids. The germline CDR1 and CDR2 sequences are SGHVS and FQNEAQ. The J segment lost 3 bases and the V segment lost 5 bases, leaving 5 bases of the junction unmatched. The CDR3 region has the DNA TGTGCCAGCAGCCCTAGGGACAGGGTCTACGAGCAGTACTTC. Its protein product is CASSPRDRVYEQYF.

The rearrangement links TRBV11-3 to TRBJ2-3; D gene uncertain. V lost 4 bases to trimming and J lost 6 bases, with 11 bases between them. Germline V gene data show CDR1 as SGHNT and CDR2 as YENEEA. CDR3 size: 13 residues. DNA of the CDR3: TGTGCCAGCAGCTCCAATGCCGAGGATACGCAGTATTTT. Encoded protein: CASSSNAEDTQYF.

This clone was seen just once. This rearrangement joins TRBV4-1 to TRBJ2-2; possible D gene TRBD1, 6 bases. V was shortened by 0 bases and J by 7 bases, with 9 bases between the two germline ends. The CDR3 consists of 14 residues. Germline CDR1 MGHRA, CDR2 YSYEKL. CDR3 sequence reads: CASSQDRGGGELFF. The CDR3 DNA follows: TGCGCCAGCAGCCAAGACAGGGGTGGCGGGGAGCTGTTTTTT.

The chain joins TRBV19 to TRBJ1-3; D gene unclear. V lost 7 bases to trimming and J lost 2 bases, with 12 bases between them. The CDR3 length is 14 residues. Germline values: CDR1 LNHDA, CDR2 SQIVND (reference sequence). The CDR3 spells CASISGATGNTIYF. In DNA form, the CDR3 reads TGTGCCAGTATTTCAGGTGCGACTGGAAACACCATATATTTT.

The chain employs TRBV24-1 and TRBJ2-1; no clear D. The germline CDR1 and CDR2 sequences are KGHDR and SFDVKD. The CDR3 sequence is 13 residues long. Trimming pared 4 bases from V and 5 bases from J, leaving 8 bases between. DNA of the CDR3: TGTGCCACCAGTGACCCAGAAGACAATGAGCAGTTCTTC. Protein: CATSDPEDNEQFF.

The rearrangement joins TRBV24-1 to TRBJ2-7; D possibly corresponds to TRBD2 (6 bases). Germline assignment: CDR1 KGHDR and CDR2 SFDVKD. Trimming took off 5 bases at V and 2 bases at J, with 9 bases between the two ends. The CDR3 extends over 13 amino acids. The CDR3 DNA is TGTGCCACCAGTGGTCCTAGCGCCTACGAGCAGTACTTC. It encodes CATSGPSAYEQYF.

The chain has TRBV30 and TRBJ1-6; D is possibly TRBD1 (6 bases). The V gene lost 2 bases and the J gene lost 6 bases, with 14 bases spanning the gap. The CDR3 is 15 residues long. The germline V gene encodes CDR1 GTSNPN and CDR2 SVGIG (reference sequence). Here the CDR3 reads CAWSFLGAGNSPLHF. In nucleotides, the CDR3 is TGTGCCTGGAGTTTTTTGGGGGCTGGTAATTCACCCCTCCACTTT.

This sequence joins TRBV2 and TRBJ2-3, with 7 bases aligning to TRBD1. The CDR3 length is 15 residues. Per germline, CDR1 SNHLY and CDR2 FYNNEI. J lost 2 bases, V lost 6 bases, and 8 bases had no gene match. The CDR3 coding sequence is TGTGCCAGCAGCCGGACAGGATCCTTCACAGATACGCAGTATTTT. Translated, it gives CASSRTGSFTDTQYF.

This chain joins TRBV7-2 and TRBJ1-1; D remains unclear. The germline CDR1 and CDR2 sequences are SGHTA and FQGNSA. The CDR3 is 13 amino acids. V gave up 0 bases and J gave up 1 base, with 3 bases separating them. The CDR3 is CASSLAANTEAFF. CDR3 DNA sequence: TGTGCCAGCAGCTTAGCGGCGAACACTGAAGCTTTCTTT.

This sequence joins TRBV3-1 (or the pseudogene TRBV3-2) and TRBJ2-1, with 11 bases identical to TRBD2. J gave up 9 bases and V 2 bases, and 6 bases lay outside the gene matches. The CDR3 totals 15 residues. Germline CDR1 LGHDT, CDR2 YNNKEL (reference sequence). This CDR3 reads CASSQHSGRASEQFF. The CDR3 coding sequence is TGTGCCAGCAGCCAACATAGCGGGAGGGCCAGTGAGCAGTTCTTC.

The chain is built from TRBV7-8 and TRBJ1-1; possible D gene TRBD1, 5 bases. The V end lost 5 bases, the J end lost 2 bases, and 15 bases lay between the germline ends. Per the germline V gene, CDR1 is SGHVS and CDR2 is FQNEAQ. The CDR3 covers 15 residues. The CDR3: CASSPIDRPNTEAFF. The CDR3 DNA reads as TGTGCCAGCAGCCCCATAGACAGACCAAACACTGAAGCTTTCTTT.

The CDR3 loop reads CASSPPFLAGQFF. The CDR3 nucleotides are TGTGCCAGCTCACCACCCTTTCTAGCGGGGCAGTTCTTC. The rearrangement joins TRBV18 to TRBJ2-1; 8 bases are shared with TRBD2. V gave up 0 bases and J gave up 12 bases; unmatched junction bases: 4. Germline V gene data show CDR1 as KGHSH and CDR2 as LQKENI. The CDR3 sequence is 13 residues long.

J is TRBJ1-1 and V is TRBV10-2; tentatively, D is TRBD1 (6 bases). This CDR3 contains 15 residues. V lost 3 bases, J lost 0 bases, and 11 bases lay in between. Germline loops: CDR1 WSHSY, CDR2 SAAADI. The CDR3 nucleotides are TGCGCCAGCAGTGACAGGGGCCTTATGAACACTGAAGCTTTCTTT. It specifies CASSDRGLMNTEAFF.

The V gene is TRBV7-2, the J gene TRBJ2-1; 8 nucleotides align to TRBD2. With V trimmed by 5 bases and J by 8 bases, 8 bases remained unmatched. CDR1 SGHTA and CDR2 FQGNSA come from the germline V gene. The CDR3 covers 14 residues. For the CDR3, the DNA is TGTGCCAGCAGCCCCTTTAGCGGGATTCATGAGCAGTTCTTC. Translation: CASSPFSGIHEQFF. Full variable domain (missing parts from reference TRBV7-2 and TRBJ2-1): GAGVSQSPSNKVTEKGKDVELRCDPISGHTALYWYRQSLGQGLEFLIYFQGNSAPDKSGLPSDRFSAERTGGSVSTLTIQRTQQEDSAVYLCASSPFSGIHEQFFGPGTRLTVL.

The genes are TRBV9 and TRBJ2-3, with a tentative D call TRBD2 (5 bases). The CDR3 runs 16 residues. CDR1 and CDR2 (germline): SGDLS, YYNGEE. V was cut by 0 bases and J by 2 bases, with 13 bases left in between. The CDR3 DNA sequence: TGTGCCAGCAGCGTAGGGGGAGCGAGGGCCACAGATACGCAGTATTTT. Translated: CASSVGGARATDTQYF.

This chain joins TRBV5-4 and TRBJ2-1, with 8 bases fitting TRBD2. After removal of 2 bases from V and 7 bases from J, the junction contained 8 bases not matched to a gene. The germline CDR1 and CDR2 sequences are SGHNT and YYREEE (reference sequence). The CDR3 consists of 15 residues. In DNA form, the CDR3 reads TGTGCCAGCAGCTTACGCGGGGGGCGCCTGAATGAGCAGTTCTTC. Translation: CASSLRGGRLNEQFF.

The rearrangement links TRBV5-1 to TRBJ1-6, with TRBD1 matching 7 bases. The CDR3 totals 14 residues. V was clipped by 4 bases and J by 10 bases; unmatched bases: 8. Germline assignment: CDR1 SGHRS and CDR2 YFSETQ. CDR3 sequence: CASSRETGNSPLHF. The CDR3 DNA reads TGCGCCAGCAGCCGAGAGACAGGGAACTCACCCCTCCACTTT.

The chain uses TRBV7-6 and TRBJ2-5; 8 nucleotides line up with TRBD2. The CDR3 totals 14 residues. The V gene end was trimmed by 3 bases and the J gene end by 5 bases; junction bases not matched to a gene: 5. CDR1 is SGHVS and CDR2 is FNYEAQ in the germline V gene. In DNA, the CDR3 is TGTGCCAGCAGCTTCGGGCCTAGCGGGGAGACCCAGTACTTC. Translating gives CASSFGPSGETQYF.

The rearrangement links TRBV29-1 to TRBJ1-2, with 7 bases matching TRBD1. The CDR3 contains 15 residues. V lost 2 bases, J lost 0 bases, and 6 bases stayed unmatched. Germline loops: CDR1 SQVTM, CDR2 ANQGSEA. The DNA of the CDR3 is TGCAGCGTTGAATTATCGACAGGGCCTAACTATGGCTACACCTTC. This gives the protein CSVELSTGPNYGYTF.

The chain is built from TRBV5-1 and TRBJ2-7, with 9 positions matching TRBD1. CDR1 and CDR2 (germline): SGHRS, YFSETQ. CDR3 length: 14 residues. J was trimmed by 5 bases and V by 4 bases; bases with no gene match: 7. This chain's CDR3 is CASSPDRGVHEQYF. CDR3 nucleotide sequence: TGCGCCAGCAGCCCGGACAGGGGTGTCCACGAGCAGTACTTC.

The chain uses TRBV13 and TRBJ2-7; 8 bases line up with TRBD2. The junction had 6 bases not matched to a gene; V was cut back by 5 bases and J by 0 bases. Germline V gene sequence: CDR1 PRHDT, CDR2 FYEKMQ (reference sequence). This CDR3 is built from 15 residues. CDR3 loop: CASSTGLGASYEQYF. The CDR3 nucleotides are TGTGCCAGCAGCACGGGACTAGGGGCCTCCTACGAGCAGTACTTC. Based on the CDR3 plus reference TRBV13 and TRBJ2-7, the full variable domain is AAGVIQSPRHLIKEKRETATLKCYPIPRHDTVYWYQQGPGQDPQFLISFYEKMQSDKGSIPDRFSAQQFSDYHSELNMSSLELGDSALYFCASSTGLGASYEQYFGPGTRLTVT.

This chain uses TRBV3-1 (or the pseudogene TRBV3-2) with TRBJ2-5; 7 bases fit TRBD2. CDR1 and CDR2 from the germline V gene are LGHDT and YNNKEL (reference sequence). V lost 0 bases, J lost 1 base, and 2 bases stayed unmatched. The CDR3 loop spans 15 amino acids. CDR3 DNA: TGTGCCAGCAGCCAAGAGGGGGGGGTCCAAGAGACCCAGTACTTC. Residues: CASSQEGGVQETQYF.

The chain combines TRBV19 with TRBJ2-7, with 15 bases aligning to TRBD2. Unmatched junction bases numbered 7, after V lost 5 bases and J lost 2 bases. Germline loops: CDR1 LNHDA, CDR2 SQIVND (reference sequence). The CDR3 contains 17 residues. The CDR3 region has the DNA TGTGCCAGTAGTCTAAGGACTAGCGGGAGGGTAGCCTACGAGCAGTACTTC. Translation: CASSLRTSGRVAYEQYF.